This T cell receptor (beta chain) comes out of a study of synovial regulatory T cells in juvenile arthritis. Here immunoSEQ multiplex PCR was the method, and the copy in TCRdb shows in-frame clones only, minus some. The sample is made up of around 10,000 clones, and the top ten hold 0.95% to 1% of it. With respect to this clone: The antigen remains undetermined.

Study-wide results and caveats: Compared with other blood Treg cells, inflammation-associated Treg cells had reduced TCR diversity.

There are 16 residues in the CDR3. The entry carries no DNA sequence. Germline CDR1 and CDR2: LNHNV and YYDKDF (reference sequence). This chain uses TRBV15 with TRBJ1-5; TCRdb outputs TRBD1, but without DNA this stays unchecked. Material: Treg cells from blood. Subset noted: remaining (HLA-DR-negative) circulating blood Treg cells. The TCR was taken from a donor between 2 and 29 years old with juvenile idiopathic arthritis. CDR3 loop: CATSRGADYSNQPQHF. Using reference TRBV15 and TRBJ1-5 for the parts outside the CDR3, the full variable domain is DAMVIQNPRYQVTQFGKPVTLSCSQTLNHNVMYWYQQKSSQAPKLLFHYYDKDFNNEADTPDNFQSRRPNTSFCFLDIRSPGLGDTAMYLCATSRGADYSNQPQHFGDGTRLSIL.